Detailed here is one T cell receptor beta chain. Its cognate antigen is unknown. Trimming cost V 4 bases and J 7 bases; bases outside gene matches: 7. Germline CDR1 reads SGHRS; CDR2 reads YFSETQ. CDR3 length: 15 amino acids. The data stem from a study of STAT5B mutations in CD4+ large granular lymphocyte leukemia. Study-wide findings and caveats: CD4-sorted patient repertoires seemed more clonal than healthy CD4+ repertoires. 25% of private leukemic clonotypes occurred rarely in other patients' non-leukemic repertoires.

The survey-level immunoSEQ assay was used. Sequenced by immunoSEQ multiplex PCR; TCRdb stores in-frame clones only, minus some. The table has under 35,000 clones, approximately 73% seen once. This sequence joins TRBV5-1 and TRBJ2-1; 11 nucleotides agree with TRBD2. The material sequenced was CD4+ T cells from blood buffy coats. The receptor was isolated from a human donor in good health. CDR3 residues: CASSKTSGVPNEQFF. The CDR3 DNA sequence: TGCGCCAGCAGCAAGACTAGCGGGGTTCCAAATGAGCAGTTCTTC.